The 10 T cell receptor beta chains listed next were all sequenced from one sample in a study of CD8+ T cells in alopecia areata (dated 2018 in TCRdb). The method behind the library was the immunoSEQ multiplex PCR assay. RNA was extracted from all samples and reverse transcribed into cDNA, which served as template for TCR sequencing. TCRdb mirrors the immuneACCESS table, restricted to in-frame sequences. Some clones are absent from its copies; in checked studies, under half trace to an unresolved V gene, and the reason for the others is unknown. The sample data list 150,000 to 200,000 clones, and around three fifths of these were observed just once. Approximately 1.4% of the sample goes to the ten largest clones. What the treatment or condition label conveys for this sample: oral pan-JAK inhibitor, 5-10 mg twice daily. The sequencing here drew on CD4+ T cells sorted from blood, taken between weeks 47 and 50, from a patient treated with tofacitinib. The origin of the receptors is a human donor with alopecia areata.

This chain joins TRBV29-1 and TRBJ1-6; D unresolved. Germline CDR1 SQVTM, CDR2 ANQGSEA. CDR3 size: 13 residues. The V gene lost 4 bases and the J gene lost 8 bases, with 12 bases spanning the gap. The CDR3 region is CSVAAAEDSPLHF. The CDR3 DNA sequence: TGCAGCGTTGCTGCGGCAGAGGATTCACCCCTCCACTTT.

This sequence joins TRBV2 and TRBJ2-5; TRBD1 aligns across 7 bases. Trimming removed 8 bases from V and 1 base from J; junction bases left unmatched: 7. Per germline, CDR1 SNHLY and CDR2 FYNNEI. The length of the CDR3 is 14 residues. The CDR3 DNA reads as TGTGCCAGCGGTAGACAGGGAACCCAAGAGACCCAGTACTTC. Its translation is CASGRQGTQETQYF.

V gene TRBV30 combines with J gene TRBJ2-7; tentatively, D is TRBD1 (5 bases). V was cut by 2 bases and J by 3 bases, with 11 bases left in between. The CDR3 is 13 residues long. The germline gives CDR1 GTSNPN, CDR2 SVGIG (reference sequence). The CDR3 nucleotides are TGTGCCTGGAGTCAGGGAACCATCTACGAGCAGTACTTC. Translated, it gives CAWSQGTIYEQYF.

The chain joins TRBV30 to TRBJ1-2; no clear D. CDR1 is GTSNPN, CDR2 SVGIG, per germline (reference sequence). This CDR3 has 12 residues. Trimming removed 1 base at V and 2 bases at J, with 5 bases between. The CDR3 DNA sequence: TGTGCCTGGAGTGGGATAAACTATGGCTACACCTTC. It translates to CAWSGINYGYTF.

The genes are TRBV4-3 and TRBJ1-1; perhaps TRBD1 as D (5 bases). V was pared by 4 bases and J by 2 bases, with 11 bases between. Germline values: CDR1 LGHNA, CDR2 YSLEER. The CDR3 runs 14 residues. The CDR3 loop reads CASSRDQSNTEAFF. CDR3 bases: TGCGCCAGCAGCCGGGACCAGTCCAACACTGAAGCTTTCTTT.

The chain has TRBV29-1 and TRBJ1-1, with TRBD1 matching over 7 bases. CDR1 SQVTM and CDR2 ANQGSEA come from the germline V gene. CDR3 size: 14 residues. Unmatched junction bases numbered 9, after V lost 2 bases and J lost 6 bases. CDR3 region: CSVERQGVAAEAFF. The CDR3 DNA follows: TGCAGCGTTGAACGGCAGGGGGTTGCTGCTGAAGCTTTCTTT.

The chain recombines TRBV4-3 with TRBJ2-3, with D tentatively TRBD2 (5 bases). Germline loops: CDR1 LGHNA, CDR2 YSLEER. The CDR3 is made up of 15 amino acids. The V and J ends lost 0 bases and 4 bases respectively, with 11 bases between them. CDR3 sequence reads: CASSQEGSQADTQYF. CDR3 coding DNA: TGCGCCAGCAGCCAAGAAGGGAGTCAAGCAGATACGCAGTATTTT.

Only one count was recorded for this clone. The CDR3 loop reads CSARGATGANVLTF. The CDR3, as DNA: TGCAGCGCACGGGGGGCTACTGGGGCCAACGTCCTGACTTTC. The rearrangement joins TRBV29-1 to TRBJ2-6; D possibly corresponds to TRBD2 (7 bases). The CDR3 runs to 14 residues. Germline-derived CDR1 and CDR2 are SQVTM and ANQGSEA. The V end was cut by 7 bases, the J end by 2 bases, with 12 bases between.

The CDR3 nucleotides read TGTGCCAGCAGCTTGACAGGGGGTAGAAACGAGCAGTACTTC. It yields the protein CASSLTGGRNEQYF. This rearrangement joins TRBV5-5 to TRBJ2-7; 8 bases match TRBD1. V shed 1 base and J 5 bases; nucleotides not matched to a gene: 5. This CDR3 contains 14 residues. CDR1 is SGHKS and CDR2 is YYEKEE in the germline V gene (reference sequence).

CDR3 sequence (DNA): TGCAGCGTTCGACGAGGCGATGAGCAGTTCTTC. Protein sequence: CSVRRGDEQFF. V and J are TRBV29-1 and TRBJ2-1; unclear D gene. This CDR3 is 11 amino acids long. Germline V CDR1 and CDR2: SQVTM, ANQGSEA. The ends were cut back, 5 bases at V and 8 bases at J, with 10 bases in the middle.